This T cell receptor beta chain was documented in a study of T-cell reconstitution after alpha-beta-depleted transplantation in children. Findings of the study overall: Recipient T cells and thymic progenitors that survived gave rise to the high TCRbeta diversity observed at day 60 in some patients. There were reportedly several hundred expanded graft clones from which alpha-beta T cells came about two months after transplant. Newly produced T cells mostly accounted for T-cell counts and diversity one year post-transplant.

Unique molecular identifiers were built into the TCRbeta library. Each CDR3 protein gets one entry after TCRdb re-called the PCR reads with MiXCR. The data hold around 450,000 distinct CDR3 sequences, with 43% observed a single time. Ten or more counts support this clonotype. The antigen is undetermined. CDR1 DFQATT and CDR2 SNEGSKA come from the germline V gene (reference sequence). The V end was cut by 0 bases, the J end by 0 bases, with 9 bases between. CDR3 length: 15 residues. This TCR was recovered from a girl aged 2-10 years with aplastic anemia, due to receive a stem cell transplant. V usage is TRBV20-1 and J usage is TRBJ2-1; D perhaps matches TRBD1 (5 bases). This sample comprised PBMCs, obtained before TCRalphabeta/CD19-depleted stem cell transplant. DNA of the CDR3: TGCAGTGCTAGAGATTCTACAGGCTCCTACAATGAGCAGTTCTTC. Its protein product is CSARDSTGSYNEQFF.